Listed here are 3 T cell receptor beta chains from one sample, sequenced in a study of blood T cell repertoires in COVID-19. Some clones are missing from TCRdb's copy, which holds only in-frame ones; the method was immunoSEQ multiplex PCR. In the table there are approximately 270,000 clones, over 85% of which are singletons. Material: PBMCs or T cells enriched from blood (not recorded which). The source is a woman aged 55-70 years who had recovered from COVID-19.

The rearrangement joins TRBV4-1 to TRBJ1-5; 10 nucleotides align to TRBD1. Germline trimming cut 1 base from V and 6 bases from J; bases unmatched to any gene: 12. Germline V CDR1 and CDR2: MGHRA, YSYEKL. This CDR3 has 18 residues. The DNA of the CDR3 is TGCGCCAGCAGCCAAGGATCTGGGACAGGGGCTTTCGGTCAGCCCCAGCATTTT. This translates into CASSQGSGTGAFGQPQHF.

The CDR3 region is CASSGYRGSYEQYF. The CDR3 DNA reads as TGTGCCAGCAGCGGATACCGGGGTTCCTACGAGCAGTACTTC. V gene TRBV7-6 combines with J gene TRBJ2-7; TRBD2 might be the D (5 bases). Germline V lookup: CDR1 SGHVS, CDR2 FNYEAQ. The CDR3 spans 14 residues. With 5 bases removed from V and 1 base from J, the gap between germline ends came to 12 bases.

This clone was seen once. The chain employs TRBV10-3 and TRBJ2-7, with D possibly TRBD1 on 5 matching bases. The V and J ends lost 6 bases and 1 base respectively, with 10 bases between them. From germline, CDR1 is ENHRY and CDR2 SYGVKD. The CDR3 runs to 13 residues. The DNA of the CDR3 is TGTGCCATCAGCCAGACAGATTCCTACGAGCAGTACTTC. This encodes CAISQTDSYEQYF.